These T cell receptor beta chains were read from a single sample in a study of shared clonotypes between healthy human individuals. Sequencing used immunoSEQ multiplex PCR; TCRdb keeps in-frame clones, though not all of them. The sample has about 2.3 million clones; 92% are singletons. The sample taken for sequencing was naive CD4+ T cells from PBMCs. The receptor set was obtained from a man aged 18-30 years in good health. Some clones in this sample may be carry-over from other donors' samples. Each CDR3 is given with its conserved first and last residue. A D gene is named only where the DNA matches it firmly. Size is stated for part of the rows, as once, few or many counts, or as a class when the clone is expanded.

j_gene,abundance,d_gene,v_gene,CDR3nt,CDR3aa
TRBJ1-1,NA,NA,TRBV19,TGTGCCAGTAGTATAGAATCCGCCCGACACGGGAACACTGAAGCTTTCTTT,CASSIESARHGNTEAFF
TRBJ2-7,NA,NA,TRBV10-3,TGTGCCATCAGCGCTACTGACAGAAACGAGCAGTACTTC,CAISATDRNEQYF
TRBJ2-4,NA,TRBD2,TRBV6-5,TGTGCCAGCAGTGGTAGCGGGAGAGGCAAAAACATTCAGTACTTC,CASSGSGRGKNIQYF
TRBJ1-2,NA,NA,TRBV6-1,TGTGCCAGCAGCGACGAATGGACGGACTGGGGAGGCTACACCTTC,CASSDEWTDWGGYTF
TRBJ1-5,NA,NA,TRBV5-8,TGTGCCAGCAGCTTTACGTTAGGCGATCAGCCCCAGCATTTT,CASSFTLGDQPQHF
TRBJ2-5,NA,NA,TRBV5-4,TGTGCCAGCAGCTTGGTCGGGACCCGGGAGACCCAGTACTTC,CASSLVGTRETQYF
TRBJ2-1,NA,NA,TRBV4-3,TGCGCCAGCAGCCAAACCTTTCCTAGCGTGAGCTCCTACAATGAGCAGTTCTTC,CASSQTFPSVSSYNEQFF
TRBJ2-2,NA,NA,TRBV5-1,TGCGCCAGCAGTATAGGGACGGACACCGGGGAGCTGTTTTTT,CASSIGTDTGELFF
TRBJ2-1,NA,TRBD1,TRBV9,TGTGCCAGCAACCTACAGGGGTCATTGGATGAGCAGTTCTTC,CASNLQGSLDEQFF
TRBJ2-2,NA,TRBD2,TRBV19,TGTGCCAGTAGTCCCCTTGGGGGCGGGAGGGCGCATACCGGGGAGCTGTTTTTT,CASSPLGGGRAHTGELFF
TRBJ2-2,NA,NA,TRBV11-1,TGTGCCAGCAGCCCAAGGGGGAGACGGAATACCGGGGAGCTGTTTTTT,CASSPRGRRNTGELFF
TRBJ2-7,NA,NA,TRBV28,TGTGCCAGCAGTTCCCCCCGCACCGCTGCCTACGAGCAGTACTTC,CASSSPRTAAYEQYF
TRBJ1-4,NA,NA,TRBV7-9,TGTGCCAGCAGCTTAGGATTCACCTTTCTGGGTTTTAGGGAAAAACTGTTTTTT,CASSLGFTFLGFREKLFF
TRBJ2-7,NA,NA,TRBV5-6,TGTGCCAGCAGCTCGGAGGGGGGCCTGGAGCAGTACTTC,CASSSEGGLEQYF
TRBJ2-7,NA,TRBD1,TRBV2,TGTGCCAGCAGTGGCCAACAGGGGGGCGAGCAGTACTTC,CASSGQQGGEQYF
TRBJ2-7,once,NA,TRBV5-4,TGTGCCAGCAGCTTGGGGGGTCTTCTCTCCTACGAGCAGTACTTC,CASSLGGLLSYEQYF
TRBJ1-4,few,NA,TRBV30,TGTGCCTGGGACTCAGGGAGGCGTGAAAAACTGTTTTTT,CAWDSGRREKLFF
TRBJ1-2,NA,TRBD1,TRBV28,TGTGCCAGCAGTTCTCCAACAGGGGACCCCCGAGGCTACACCTTC,CASSSPTGDPRGYTF
TRBJ1-2,NA,NA,TRBV7-9,TGTGCCAGCAGCTTAGGGTCAGTCTATGGCTACACCTTC,CASSLGSVYGYTF
TRBJ1-5,NA,NA,TRBV19,TGTGCCAGTAGTATCGGGGGAAATCTCAATCAGCCCCAGCATTTT,CASSIGGNLNQPQHF
TRBJ1-5,NA,TRBD1,TRBV28,TGTGCCAGCTACCGGGACAGAGGATCGTATCAGCCCCAGCATTTT,CASYRDRGSYQPQHF
TRBJ2-3,NA,NA,TRBV11-2,TGTGCCAGCAGCTTAGGGATTAGCGGCACCACAGATACGCAGTATTTT,CASSLGISGTTDTQYF
TRBJ2-1,NA,TRBD2,TRBV28,TGTGCCAGCAGATCTAGGGGACTAGCAGTCTACAATGAGCAGTTCTTC,CASRSRGLAVYNEQFF
TRBJ2-1,NA,NA,TRBV11-3,TGTGCCAGCAGTTTAGGGAATTCTCAGGAGCAGTTCTTC,CASSLGNSQEQFF
TRBJ2-7,once,TRBD2,TRBV27,TGTGCCAGCAGTTCAGCCGGTGGGCTAGCGGGATTTACCTACGAGCAGTACTTC,CASSSAGGLAGFTYEQYF
TRBJ1-5,few,NA,TRBV6-6,TGTGCCAGCAGTTACTCCGGGAGTGACAATCAGCCCCAGCATTTT,CASSYSGSDNQPQHF
TRBJ2-7,NA,NA,TRBV5-8,TGTGCCAGCAGCTCGAGACCATACAAGGGGGGCTACGAGCAGTACTTC,CASSSRPYKGGYEQYF
TRBJ2-1,NA,TRBD1,TRBV5-1,TGCGCCAGCAGCTCCTCAGGGACAGGTGAGCAGTTCTTC,CASSSSGTGEQFF
TRBJ2-1,NA,NA,TRBV7-3,TGTGCCAGCAGCGAAGGGACGAACAATGAGCAGTTCTTC,CASSEGTNNEQFF
TRBJ2-1,NA,TRBD1,TRBV7-2,TGTGCCAGCAGCCGACAGGGTCGCTACAATGAGCAGTTCTTC,CASSRQGRYNEQFF
TRBJ2-1,NA,NA,TRBV5-1,TGCGCCAGCAGTGTCGGGGCGGGCAATGAGCAGTTCTTC,CASSVGAGNEQFF
TRBJ2-1,once,TRBD2,TRBV4-2,TGTGCCAGCAGCCAAGATCAGGAGCGGGGGGGATACAATGAGCAGTTCTTC,CASSQDQERGGYNEQFF
TRBJ1-5,NA,NA,TRBV28,TGTGCCAGCAGCATCTGGGGGAATCAGCCCCAGCATTTT,CASSIWGNQPQHF
TRBJ2-2,once,TRBD1,TRBV5-4,TGTGCCAGCAGCTCCGTACAGGGGGCCAGCACCGGGGAGCTGTTTTTT,CASSSVQGASTGELFF
TRBJ1-2,NA,TRBD1,TRBV5-1,TGCGCCAGCAGCTTGACCACAGGGGTTAACTATGGCTACACCTTC,CASSLTTGVNYGYTF
TRBJ1-5,NA,NA,TRBV6-5,TGTGCCAGCAGTTACGCCAGGGGTACTCAGCCCCAGCATTTT,CASSYARGTQPQHF
TRBJ2-2,NA,TRBD2,TRBV9,TGTGCCAGCAGCGTCGGACTAGCCGGGGAGCTGTTTTTT,CASSVGLAGELFF
TRBJ2-7,NA,NA,TRBV28,TGTGCCAGCGCGACCCAGGGGACCCACGAGCAGTACTTC,CASATQGTHEQYF
TRBJ1-2,NA,NA,TRBV5-1,TGCGCCAGCAGCTTTGGGGGGTTTGGGCTCTATGGCTACACCTTC,CASSFGGFGLYGYTF
TRBJ1-2,NA,NA,TRBV29-1,TGCAGCGTGGCAGACCATACGGGTGTAGGCTACACCTTC,CSVADHTGVGYTF